This paragraph reports one TCR beta chain. The antigen it recognizes is unknown. Per-base qualities were not stored, and no clone one base away is much larger. These data are taken from a study of shared clonotypes between healthy human individuals (dated by TCRdb to the early 2020s). Study-wide context: The cohort comprised two women and a few men aged 18 to 49 years. For each donor, three plates each were used for CD4 naive and CD4 memory, two plates were used for CD8 naive, and one plate was used for CD8 memory. The study deeply sequenced blood TCR repertoires of five healthy adults to estimate repertoire size and the extent of clonotype sharing between individuals. Libraries were prepared and TCR repertoires were sequenced by different laboratories using diverse techniques, in order to increase sequencing depth and limit assay-specific biases. Leukapheresis yielded between about 0.8 and 8.9 billion PBMCs per donor.

TCR CDR3 regions were amplified from genomic DNA by multiplex PCR using the deep immunoSEQ assay. Extracted genomic DNA from each cell subset was spread evenly across all wells of several immunoSEQ 96-well plates, with each plate serving as a replicate. For sorted subsets, each replicate PCR was loaded with roughly 0.2 ug genomic DNA, equivalent to about 30,000 T cell genomes. Purified libraries were measured with a Qubit 3.0 fluorometer, size-checked on a Bioanalyzer 2100, and measured again with the KAPA Library Quantification kit. Every immunoSEQ 96-well plate was sequenced on a dedicated single-read 150-cycle Illumina NextSeq 550 flow cell. Per the source publication's procedure: The immunoSEQ output contained only junctional sequences without quality scores, so filtering could not match that applied to full-length reads. Sequences were annotated with PyIR, a Python wrapper for IgBLAST v1.9, using IMGT germline references to assign V/J genes and CDR3. Reads were filtered out if the reads had weak V/J assignments (E-value above 1e-6), no CDR3, stop codons, out-of-frame junctions, or ambiguous translated residues. V3J clonotypes were defined as sequences sharing an identical inferred V gene, J gene, and CDR3 amino acid sequence. The percentage overlap between two repertoires was calculated by dividing the number of shared unique clonotypes by the size of the smaller repertoire. Richness of each repertoire was evaluated using RTK rarefaction, the Chao1 estimator, and Recon v2.1 estimates of unobserved clonotypes. OLGA was used to compute generation probabilities for all TCRbeta clonotypes that the gDNA method yielded from four donors. TCRdb carries this immuneACCESS record with in-frame sequences only. Its versions omit some clonotypes, under half of them owing to an unresolved V gene in the studies checked, with the rest unexplained. That table is the source of V, J and clone size, and D and trimming were worked out from the DNA. Here the sample has about 580,000 clones; 98% occur a single time. 0.3% of the sample rests with the top ten.

Points the paper makes about the study in general: Across a few donors, about 5.2% of naive CD4, roughly 3.3% of naive CD8, 2.3% of memory CD4, and under 0.45% of memory CD8 clonotypes were shared. Pairwise subsampling led to the expectation that sequencing depth would affect the degree of clonotype sharing among donors. Even with the large sequencing depth, rarefaction of the sorted-subset datasets indicated that sequencing was incomplete. Because the study included only a small number of donors, the genetic and exposure-history diversity represented was limited. Higher generation probabilities were observed for clonotypes shared by all four sorted-subset donors than for non-shared clonotypes. Larger estimated clonotype richness was generally found for naive subsets than for memory subsets. Sampling was restricted to blood, and TCR repertoires in tissue are likely to differ from TCR repertoires in blood.

CD8 naive samples consisted of CD45RO-negative cells that were positively selected for CCR7, yielding a CD45RA+CCR7+ population without TemRA cells. Healthy HIV-negative adults with no recently reported acute infections or vaccinations were included as donors. All donors were Caucasian adults living in Nashville, Tennessee, USA. Blood was collected by leukapheresis, and PBMCs were isolated by Ficoll-Histopaque density gradient centrifugation and then cryopreserved in liquid nitrogen vapor phase. Analytical flow cytometry was used to check the purity and quantity of each magnetically sorted T cell population. Each sorted fraction had its genomic DNA isolated and then quantified by UV absorbance on a Nanodrop 2000c. According to the germline V gene, CDR1 reads SGDLS and CDR2 reads YYNGEE. V was cut back by 7 bases and J by 2 bases, leaving a gap of 17 bases between them. Reading from cysteine to phenylalanine, the CDR3 counts 15 amino acids. Only the CDR3 DNA stays, 45 bases, in frame from base 1.

The sequence was collected from a man aged 30 to 39 in good health. Input material: naive CD8+ T cells sorted from blood. Taken with the paper, the label for cell subset or site translates to: CD45RA+CCR7+. The chain couples TRBV9 to TRBJ2-3; matching of 6 bases hints at TRBD1 as the D gene. The base sequence is TGTGCCAGCTCTACGACGGGACACTTCACAGATACGCAGTATTTT. Its protein is CASSTTGHFTDTQYF.